The rows below give T cell receptor beta chains drawn from one sample of a study of cytomegalovirus exposure and HLA in healthy donors. The protocol was immunoSEQ multiplex PCR, while the TCRdb copy is restricted to in-frame clones and leaves out a portion. The table has over 110,000 clones, around 78% seen once. The sample consisted of PBMCs. These receptors were obtained from a woman aged 40 to 50 in good health and CMV-seropositive. CDR3s include the opening cysteine and the closing phenylalanine or tryptophan. Fields, in order: J gene, D gene, V gene, clone size, CDR3 protein, CDR3 DNA. A D gene is named only where the DNA matches it firmly. Some rows have no size entry. The others give once, few or many, or a class for an expanded clone.

j_gene: TRBJ1-1; d_gene: TRBD1; v_gene: TRBV27; abundance: NA; CDR3aa: CASSLGWGQGSTEAFF; CDR3nt: TGTGCCAGCAGTTTGGGGTGGGGACAGGGAAGCACTGAAGCTTTCTTT
j_gene: TRBJ2-7; d_gene: NA; v_gene: TRBV30; abundance: NA; CDR3aa: CAWSTRGGEQYF; CDR3nt: TGTGCCTGGAGTACAAGGGGGGGGGAGCAGTACTTC
j_gene: TRBJ1-3; d_gene: NA; v_gene: TRBV7-6; abundance: few; CDR3aa: CASSLGFRAGSGNTIYF; CDR3nt: TGTGCCAGCAGCTTAGGGTTCCGGGCAGGGTCTGGAAACACCATATATTTT
j_gene: TRBJ2-7; d_gene: TRBD2; v_gene: TRBV5-1; abundance: NA; CDR3aa: CASSPGTSDQREQYF; CDR3nt: TGCGCCAGCAGCCCCGGGACTAGCGATCAACGCGAGCAGTACTTC
j_gene: TRBJ1-4; d_gene: NA; v_gene: TRBV18; abundance: once; CDR3aa: CASLRQTNEKLFF; CDR3nt: TGTGCCAGTCTCAGACAGACCAATGAAAAACTGTTTTTT
j_gene: TRBJ2-7; d_gene: NA; v_gene: TRBV7-9; abundance: NA; CDR3aa: CASSLVPNYEQYF; CDR3nt: TGTGCCAGCAGCTTAGTCCCCAACTACGAGCAGTACTTC
j_gene: TRBJ2-7; d_gene: NA; v_gene: TRBV5-1; abundance: NA; CDR3aa: CASSPGGTDSYEQYF; CDR3nt: TGCGCCAGCAGCCCGGGGGGGACAGACTCCTACGAGCAGTACTTC
j_gene: TRBJ1-5; d_gene: NA; v_gene: TRBV10-3; abundance: NA; CDR3aa: CAISESFRNQPQHF; CDR3nt: TGTGCCATCAGTGAGTCCTTCCGCAATCAGCCCCAGCATTTT
j_gene: TRBJ1-5; d_gene: NA; v_gene: TRBV6-5; abundance: NA; CDR3aa: CASSYREGNQPQHF; CDR3nt: TGTGCCAGCAGTTACCGGGAGGGAAATCAGCCCCAGCATTTT
j_gene: TRBJ1-1; d_gene: NA; v_gene: TRBV2; abundance: NA; CDR3aa: CASSEAPGAYTEAFF; CDR3nt: TGTGCCAGCAGTGAAGCGCCTGGGGCTTACACTGAAGCTTTCTTT
j_gene: TRBJ1-4; d_gene: NA; v_gene: TRBV19; abundance: NA; CDR3aa: CASSIDPFPTGRSGEKLFF; CDR3nt: TGTGCCAGTAGTATAGATCCATTCCCCACAGGGCGCTCGGGGGAAAAACTGTTTTTT
j_gene: TRBJ2-7; d_gene: TRBD2; v_gene: TRBV19; abundance: NA; CDR3aa: CASSIRGGLARTYEQYF; CDR3nt: TGTGCCAGTAGTATTCGGGGGGGGCTAGCGCGCACCTACGAGCAGTACTTC
j_gene: TRBJ1-1; d_gene: NA; v_gene: TRBV28; abundance: few; CDR3aa: CASRLPDSEAFF; CDR3nt: TGTGCCAGCAGGTTACCCGACAGCGAAGCTTTCTTT
j_gene: TRBJ2-7; d_gene: NA; v_gene: TRBV9; abundance: NA; CDR3aa: CASSVDGSGYEQYF; CDR3nt: TGTGCCAGCAGCGTAGACGGGAGCGGATACGAGCAGTACTTC
j_gene: TRBJ2-7; d_gene: TRBD1; v_gene: TRBV6-6; abundance: NA; CDR3aa: CASSYDRGTYEQYF; CDR3nt: TGTGCCAGCAGTTACGACAGGGGTACCTACGAGCAGTACTTC
j_gene: TRBJ1-5; d_gene: NA; v_gene: TRBV27; abundance: NA; CDR3aa: CASRPGTLSNQPQHF; CDR3nt: TGTGCCAGCAGACCCGGGACATTGAGCAATCAGCCCCAGCATTTT
j_gene: TRBJ2-1; d_gene: NA; v_gene: TRBV5-8; abundance: few; CDR3aa: CASSFGRPPYNEQFF; CDR3nt: TGTGCCAGCAGCTTCGGGAGACCACCGTACAATGAGCAGTTCTTC